Each of the 27 T cell receptor beta chains below was sequenced from the same sample in a study of early T cells in non-severe SARS-CoV-2 infection. TCRdb re-called the 5' RACE reads with MiXCR, one entry per CDR3 protein. In the table there are more than 95,000 distinct CDR3 sequences, about 10% of which are singletons. The sequencing used whole blood, collected at baseline. The receptors were sampled from an adult who was a healthcare worker with PCR-confirmed SARS-CoV-2 infection or an uninfected control (not recorded which).

This clonotype was seen just once. This chain connects TRBV5-6 to TRBJ2-3; 9 bases are a match to TRBD2. Germline values: CDR1 SGHDT, CDR2 YYEEEE. The CDR3 has 15 amino acids. V shed 4 bases and J 4 bases; nucleotides not matched to a gene: 7. CDR3 DNA: TGTGCCAGCAGCCCGAGGGGCGGGGGGGCAGATACGCAGTATTTT. Its translation is CASSPRGGGADTQYF. Complete variable domain (other parts from reference TRBV5-6 and TRBJ2-3): DAGVTQSPTHLIKTRGQQVTLRCSPKSGHDTVSWYQQALGQGPQFIFQYYEEEERQRGNFPDRFSGHQFPNYSSELNVNALLLGDSALYLCASSPRGGGADTQYFGPGTRLTVL.

This clonotype was observed at least ten times. The CDR3 coding sequence is TGTGCCAGCAGCTTAGGGGCAGGGTGGGGTTACGAGCAGTACTTC. It translates to CASSLGAGWGYEQYF. The chain has TRBV7-8 and TRBJ2-7; possibly TRBD1 for D (5 bases). Germline V gives CDR1 SGHVS, CDR2 FQNEAQ. The CDR3 loop spans 15 amino acids. V was clipped by 1 base and J by 4 bases, with 14 bases between them.

The J gene is TRBJ2-7, the V gene TRBV27; D unresolved. The CDR3 loop spans 14 amino acids. Trimming removed 3 bases at V and 2 bases at J, with 11 bases between. CDR1 MNHEY and CDR2 SMNVEV come from the germline V gene (reference sequence). CDR3 sequence: CASSFKGITYEQYF. The CDR3 nucleotides are TGTGCCAGCAGTTTTAAGGGCATTACCTACGAGCAGTACTTC.

The genes are TRBV24-1 and TRBJ1-1; the match to TRBD1 covers 7 bases. The CDR3 contains 13 residues. With V trimmed by 7 bases and J by 7 bases, 8 bases remained unmatched. Germline lookup yields CDR1 KGHDR and CDR2 SFDVKD. CDR3 amino acids: CATRDRRLGEAFF. The CDR3 nucleotides read TGTGCCACCAGGGACAGGAGATTAGGTGAAGCTTTCTTT.

The chain links TRBV20-1 to TRBJ2-1; D unclear. There are 13 residues in the CDR3. The V gene's germline CDR1 is DFQATT and CDR2 SNEGSKA (reference sequence). This CDR3 reads CSPWTPSYNEQFF. CDR3 DNA: TGCAGCCCTTGGACCCCTTCGTACAATGAGCAGTTCTTC.

This clonotype showed up just a few times. The chain combines TRBV21-1 with TRBJ1-1. TRBV21-1 is shown as a pseudogene. This CDR3 is 13 amino acids long. The CDR3 bases are TGTGCCGGGCTTCGAGGGCGGGGCACTGAAGCTTTCTTT. It translates to CAGLRGRGTEAFF.

There are a few counts of this clonotype. V gene TRBV5-1 combines with J gene TRBJ1-1; TRBD1 agrees at 7 bases. The CDR3 extends over 14 amino acids. The ends lost 5 bases at V and 0 bases at J; junction bases unmatched: 4. Germline-derived CDR1 and CDR2 are SGHRS and YFSETQ. This CDR3 reads CASRRGTVNTEAFF. CDR3 nucleotides: TGCGCCAGCAGACGAGGGACAGTGAACACTGAAGCTTTCTTT.

V is TRBV3-1 and J is TRBJ1-2; D is possibly TRBD1 (5 bases). Per germline, CDR1 LGHDT and CDR2 YNNKEL (reference sequence). The ends were cut back, 4 bases at V and 7 bases at J, with 13 bases in the middle. The length of the CDR3 is 13 residues. CDR3 sequence: CASSPGLFGGYTF. The CDR3 region has the DNA TGTGCCAGCAGCCCGGGGCTCTTTGGTGGCTACACCTTC. Looking up the rest from reference TRBV3-1 and TRBJ1-2 gives the full variable domain: DTAVSQTPKYLVTQMGNDKSIKCEQNLGHDTMYWYKQDSKKFLKIMFSYNNKELIINETVPNRFSPKSPDKAHLNLHINSLELGDSAVYFCASSPGLFGGYTFGSGTRLTVV.

The chain is built from TRBV5-1 and TRBJ2-1; 13 nucleotides agree with TRBD2. This CDR3 is 16 amino acids long. The V gene's germline CDR1 is SGHRS and CDR2 YFSETQ. The junction had 8 bases not matched to a gene; V was cut back by 3 bases and J by 8 bases. The CDR3 spells CASSWTGTSGAYEQFF. CDR3 sequence (DNA): TGCGCCAGCAGCTGGACCGGGACTAGCGGGGCCTATGAGCAGTTCTTC.

The chain joins TRBV6-4 to TRBJ1-1; D unclear. Germline V gene lookup returns CDR1 MRHNA and CDR2 SNTAGT. The CDR3 contains 13 residues. The germline V and J ends were trimmed by 5 bases and 2 bases, with 9 bases remaining between them. Here the CDR3 DNA reads TGTGCCAGCAGTAAGACGGACAACACTGAAGCTTTCTTT. It translates to CASSKTDNTEAFF.

This clonotype has a handful of counts. V is TRBV5-1 and J is TRBJ2-1, with 8 positions matching TRBD1. The germline gives CDR1 SGHRS, CDR2 YFSETQ. The V and J ends lost 2 bases and 2 bases, in that order; junction bases with no gene match: 12. CDR3 length: 18 residues. The CDR3 reads CASSFLAPDRGTYNEQFF. As DNA, the CDR3 is TGCGCCAGCAGCTTCCTCGCCCCTGACAGGGGCACCTACAATGAGCAGTTCTTC.

In this sample, this clonotype turned up many times. The rearrangement uses TRBV2 and TRBJ2-3; no firm D call. The V and J ends lost 3 bases and 2 bases respectively, with 9 bases between them. The V gene's germline CDR1 is SNHLY and CDR2 FYNNEI. This CDR3 is built from 14 residues. For the CDR3, the DNA is TGTGCCAGCAGTGACGAGCTTAACACAGATACGCAGTATTTT. As protein: CASSDELNTDTQYF.

The chain couples TRBV7-3 to TRBJ2-1, with D perhaps TRBD1 (6 bases). Trimming took off 5 bases at V and 5 bases at J, with 16 bases between the two ends. Germline V lookup: CDR1 SGHTA, CDR2 FQGTGA. The CDR3 runs to 15 residues. CDR3 sequence: CASSISGTTNNEQFF. Written as DNA, the CDR3 is TGTGCCAGCAGCATCTCCGGGACAACCAACAATGAGCAGTTCTTC.

This clonotype was detected only a few times. V is TRBV6-1 and J is TRBJ2-3; 9 bases are a match to TRBD2. With V trimmed by 7 bases and J by 6 bases, 8 bases remained unmatched. The germline V gene encodes CDR1 MNHNS and CDR2 SASEGT. The CDR3 has 14 amino acids. CDR3 residues: CASKPAGGIDTQYF. The CDR3 DNA sequence: TGTGCCAGCAAACCAGCGGGAGGCATCGATACGCAGTATTTT.

The gene calls are TRBV4-2 and TRBJ1-2; TRBD1 agrees at 10 bases. Trimming took 5 bases from V and 4 from J; bases not matched to a gene: 4. Germline loops: CDR1 LGHNA, CDR2 YNFKEQ. The CDR3 runs to 14 residues. CDR3 nucleotides: TGTGCCAGCAGCGGACAGGGGGATAGCTATGGCTACACCTTC. Translating it yields CASSGQGDSYGYTF.

The V and J genes are TRBV10-3 and TRBJ2-3; D unresolved. The CDR3 loop spans 16 amino acids. Germline loops: CDR1 ENHRY, CDR2 SYGVKD. V lost 0 bases to trimming and J lost 2 bases, with 12 bases between them. This CDR3 is CAISESREFVTDTQYF. The CDR3 DNA reads as TGTGCCATCAGTGAGTCACGAGAGTTCGTCACAGATACGCAGTATTTT.

This clonotype was found many times. This chain uses TRBV20-1 with TRBJ2-1; 12 bases match TRBD1. The germline V gene encodes CDR1 DFQATT and CDR2 SNEGSKA (reference sequence). This CDR3 has 14 residues. The junction had 5 bases not matched to a gene; V was cut back by 5 bases and J by 6 bases. The CDR3, as DNA: TGCAGTGCTGCCGGGACAGGGGGCGTCAATGAGCAGTTCTTC. It is translated as CSAAGTGGVNEQFF.

The J gene is TRBJ1-2, the V gene TRBV9; 11 nucleotides align to TRBD1. Germline CDR1 reads SGDLS; CDR2 reads YYNGEE. The CDR3 runs 14 residues. The ends lost 6 bases at V and 3 bases at J; junction bases unmatched: 4. The CDR3 DNA follows: TGTGCCAGCAACCAGGGACAGGGGGACTATGGCTACACCTTC. Translated: CASNQGQGDYGYTF. Drawing the rest from reference TRBV9 and TRBJ1-2, the complete variable domain is DSGVTQTPKHLITATGQRVTLRCSPRSGDLSVYWYQQSLDQGLQFLIQYYNGEERAKGNILERFSAQQFPDLHSELNLSSLELGDSALYFCASNQGQGDYGYTFGSGTRLTVV.

This clonotype was counted between two and nine times. This sequence joins TRBV3-1 and TRBJ2-2; D gene uncertain. This CDR3 is 12 amino acids long. The germline V gene has CDR1 LGHDT and CDR2 YNNKEL (reference sequence). Trimming left V 3 bases short and J 6 bases short, with 5 bases between. CDR3 loop: CASSHNSGELFF. The CDR3 nucleotides read TGTGCCAGCAGCCATAACTCCGGGGAGCTGTTTTTT. The variable domain in full, with the rest retrieved from reference TRBV3-1 and TRBJ2-2, is DTAVSQTPKYLVTQMGNDKSIKCEQNLGHDTMYWYKQDSKKFLKIMFSYNNKELIINETVPNRFSPKSPDKAHLNLHINSLELGDSAVYFCASSHNSGELFFGEGSRLTVL.

The J gene is TRBJ1-1, the V gene TRBV29-1; maybe TRBD1 (5 bases). The ends were cut back, 2 bases at V and 5 bases at J, with 9 bases in the middle. The V gene's germline CDR1 is SQVTM and CDR2 ANQGSEA. This CDR3 is 12 amino acids long. This CDR3 is CSVESAGTEAFF. DNA of the CDR3: TGCAGCGTTGAATCGGCAGGGACTGAAGCTTTCTTT.

This chain uses TRBV30 with TRBJ2-3; the D gene is possibly TRBD2 (6 bases). V lost 0 bases and J lost 1, with 11 bases in between. In germline, CDR1 is GTSNPN, CDR2 SVGIG (reference sequence). The CDR3 runs to 15 residues. Here the CDR3 DNA reads TGTGCCTGGAGTGTGGGTAGCGGTGGCACAGATACGCAGTATTTT. The encoded protein is CAWSVGSGGTDTQYF.

This clonotype was found many times. The chain combines TRBV30 with TRBJ2-7, with D perhaps matching TRBD2 (5 bases). The V gene lost 2 bases and the J gene lost 2 bases, with 13 bases spanning the gap. The CDR3 has 14 amino acids. The germline gives CDR1 GTSNPN, CDR2 SVGIG (reference sequence). CDR3 DNA sequence: TGTGCCTGGAGTCCTCTTTCCGGGGCCTACGAGCAGTACTTC. Translated: CAWSPLSGAYEQYF.

This clonotype was counted ten times or more. The rearrangement links TRBV29-1 to TRBJ1-2; D is ambiguous. The CDR3 is made up of 13 amino acids. The V gene lost 4 bases and the J gene lost 3 bases, with 12 bases spanning the gap. CDR1 is SQVTM, CDR2 ANQGSEA, per germline. Here the CDR3 DNA reads TGCAGCGTTGCGGAGGGAGAGTACTATGGCTACACCTTC. The encoded protein is CSVAEGEYYGYTF.

This chain uses TRBV7-9 with TRBJ2-7, with 7 bases that match TRBD1. Germline loops: CDR1 SEHNR, CDR2 FQNEAQ (reference sequence). V lost 3 bases, J lost 5 bases, and 7 bases stayed unmatched. The CDR3 is 14 amino acids. CDR3 DNA: TGTGCCAGCAGCTTGAAGACAGGGACCAACGAGCAGTACTTC. Protein product: CASSLKTGTNEQYF.

This clonotype was counted between two and nine times. J is TRBJ1-1 and V is TRBV9; D gene unclear. The ends were cut back, 3 bases at V and 0 bases at J, with 12 bases in the middle. Looked up from germline, CDR1 is SGDLS and CDR2 is YYNGEE. This CDR3 comprises 15 residues. Here the CDR3 reads CASSADPRMNTEAFF. CDR3 DNA sequence: TGTGCCAGCAGCGCCGATCCAAGAATGAACACTGAAGCTTTCTTT.

This clonotype was picked up a small number of times. The chain has TRBV5-1 and TRBJ1-4; 8 bases agree with TRBD1. The germline V gene has CDR1 SGHRS and CDR2 YFSETQ. V gave up 2 bases and J gave up 8 bases; unmatched junction bases: 8. The length of the CDR3 is 15 residues. CDR3 in DNA: TGCGCCAGCAGCTTCGTCGGGACAGGAGGGGAAAAACTGTTTTTT. Encoded protein: CASSFVGTGGEKLFF.

The sample holds a few counts of this clonotype. The genes are TRBV9 and TRBJ2-5; D is perhaps TRBD2 (5 bases). The CDR3 has 13 amino acids. Between the trimmed V and J ends, which lost 1 base and 4 bases, there was a span of 8 bases. Germline V gene lookup returns CDR1 SGDLS and CDR2 YYNGEE. The CDR3 DNA reads TGTGCCAGCAGCGTATTAAGCGGAGAGACCCAGTACTTC. Translation gives CASSVLSGETQYF. Variable domain in full (rest from reference TRBV9 and TRBJ2-5): DSGVTQTPKHLITATGQRVTLRCSPRSGDLSVYWYQQSLDQGLQFLIQYYNGEERAKGNILERFSAQQFPDLHSELNLSSLELGDSALYFCASSVLSGETQYFGPGTRLLVL.